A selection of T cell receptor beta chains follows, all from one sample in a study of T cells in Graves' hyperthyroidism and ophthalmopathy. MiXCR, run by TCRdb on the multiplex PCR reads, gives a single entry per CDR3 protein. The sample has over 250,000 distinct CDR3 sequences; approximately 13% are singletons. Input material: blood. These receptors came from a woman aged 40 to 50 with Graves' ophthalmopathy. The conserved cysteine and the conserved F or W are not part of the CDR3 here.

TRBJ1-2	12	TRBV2	ASTLDSLYRGYT
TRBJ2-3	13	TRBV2	ASSLRGLRTDTQY
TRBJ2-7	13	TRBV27	ASSLQGASSYEQY
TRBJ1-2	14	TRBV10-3	AIGEMNRGVNYGYT
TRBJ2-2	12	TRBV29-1	SVEAGRHTGELF
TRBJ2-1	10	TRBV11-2	ASSQGGGPQF
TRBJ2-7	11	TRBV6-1	ASSEARLVEQY
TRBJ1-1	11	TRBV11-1	ASSFLGQGEAF
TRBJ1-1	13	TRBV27	ASRLEWQGGTEAF
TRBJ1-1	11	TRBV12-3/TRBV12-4	ASSNNRGVEAF
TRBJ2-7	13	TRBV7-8	ASKAESSGPYEQY
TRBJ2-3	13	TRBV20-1	SAERGQGATDTQY
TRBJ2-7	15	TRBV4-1	ASSQGAGPVGGYEQY
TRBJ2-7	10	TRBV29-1	SVGPGVYEQY
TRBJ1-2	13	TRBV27	ASSLEGVSNYGYT
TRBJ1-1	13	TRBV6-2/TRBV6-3	ASSYSHSGGTEAF
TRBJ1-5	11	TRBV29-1	SVGDSGNQPQH
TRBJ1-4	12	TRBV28	ASSLVGGTEKLF
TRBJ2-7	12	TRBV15	ATSRDAGGHEQY
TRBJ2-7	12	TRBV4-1	ASSQGLSSYEQY
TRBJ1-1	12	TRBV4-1	ASSQDRTNTEAF
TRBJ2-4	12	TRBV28	ASSQTSGTNIQY
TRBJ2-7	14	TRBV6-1	ASSALEGTGGTKQY
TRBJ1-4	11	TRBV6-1	ASSRQETEKLF
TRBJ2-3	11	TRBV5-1	ASTQLGGDTQY
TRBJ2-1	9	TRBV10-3	AISVGSEQF
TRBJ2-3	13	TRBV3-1	ASSPRRGRGDTQY
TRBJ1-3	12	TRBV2	ASSDGDSGNTIY